This TCR beta chain was sequenced during a study of T cells after yellow fever vaccination. Study-level points and caveats: Just a small share of clonotypes turned up in the CD4 compartment as well as the CD8 compartment.

On this clonotype itself: Its specificity is unknown.

TCRdb called the 5' RACE reads again in MiXCR, with one record for every CDR3 protein. Found here are hundreds of thousands of distinct CDR3 sequences, roughly an eighth of them singletons; the top ten hold just under 15%. Germline assignment: CDR1 SGHTA and CDR2 FQGNSA. J lost 4 bases, V lost 0 bases, and 11 bases had no gene match. There are 19 residues in the CDR3. This receptor was identified in a young man who received the YFV17D yellow fever vaccine. The chain employs TRBV7-2 and TRBJ2-6; TRBD2 matches at 8 bases. Sequencing used PBMCs, obtained on the day of the yellow fever booster vaccination. In DNA, the CDR3 is TGTGCCAGCAGCTTAGCACTAGCGGCAAACTGGGCGGGGGCCAACGTCCTGACTTTC. This translates into CASSLALAANWAGANVLTF.